This TCR beta chain was captured in a study of T cell repertoires and HLA-DP antigens. Study-wide background: CD4+ T cells were cocultured with HeLa cells expressing HLA-DP.

Concerning this clone itself: Its antigen is currently unknown.

General observations from the study: Pre-culture clonality, approximately 0.037, was far below sorted CD137+ clonality of about 0.4.

Germline loops: CDR1 MNHNY, CDR2 SVGAGI (reference sequence). V lost 2 bases and J lost 6; bases outside the gene matches: 6. CDR3 length: 14 amino acids. Deep-resolution sequencing targeted under 250,000 T cell genomes in pre-culture CD4+ samples. Sequencing used immunoSEQ multiplex PCR; TCRdb keeps in-frame clones, though not all of them. The sample includes roughly 110,000 clones, about 91% of them seen just once. The chain combines TRBV6-6 with TRBJ2-7; TRBD2 matches at 8 bases. The source of this sequence is a woman between 18 and 29 years old in good health and CMV-seronegative. The sequenced material came from CD4+ T cells from PBMCs. CDR3 residues: CASSYGAGVGEQYF. DNA of the CDR3: TGTGCCAGCAGTTACGGAGCGGGAGTTGGCGAGCAGTACTTC.